The 8 T cell receptor beta chains in this list originate from one sample, sequenced in a study of T cells in localized non-small cell lung cancer. Only in-frame clones appear in the TCRdb table, and some are missing; sequencing was by immunoSEQ multiplex PCR. The table has 60,000 to 75,000 clones, 70% to 90% seen once. Sample: peripheral blood, taken before any cancer treatment. All receptors come from a female donor at least 60 years old with stage I lung adenocarcinoma.

The chain uses TRBV18 and TRBJ1-5, with a possible D match to TRBD1 (6 bases). This CDR3 is 13 amino acids long. Looked up from germline, CDR1 is KGHSH and CDR2 is LQKENI. Trimming removed 9 bases from V and 9 bases from J, with 18 bases in between. CDR3 coding DNA: TGTGCCAGTTCCAACGGAGGGGGTTCGCCCCAGCATTTT. This codes for CASSNGGGSPQHF. Complete variable domain (other parts from reference TRBV18 and TRBJ1-5): NAGVMQNPRHLVRRRGQEARLRCSPMKGHSHVYWYRQLPEEGLKFMVYLQKENIIDESGMPKERFSAEFPKEGPSILRIQQVVRGDSAAYFCASSNGGGSPQHFGDGTRLSIL.

The chain has TRBV9 and TRBJ2-1; perhaps TRBD2 as D (5 bases). This CDR3 contains 15 residues. Germline CDR1 is SGDLS and CDR2 is YYNGEE. Trimming took 1 base from V and 3 from J, leaving 11 bases between them. The CDR3 protein is CASSVNGEYYNEQFF. CDR3 nucleotide sequence: TGTGCCAGCAGCGTAAATGGGGAGTACTACAATGAGCAGTTCTTC.

This clone was observed once. V gene TRBV2 combines with J gene TRBJ1-2; 8 bases agree with TRBD1. The CDR3 is 13 amino acids. V lost 7 bases to trimming and J lost 4 bases; unmatched junction nucleotides: 5. The V gene's germline CDR1 is SNHLY and CDR2 FYNNEI. The CDR3 protein is CASKGTGGYGYTF. The CDR3 DNA reads as TGTGCCAGCAAAGGGACAGGAGGCTATGGCTACACCTTC.

The rearrangement links TRBV19 to TRBJ2-5; TRBD1 matches at 11 bases. After removal of 5 bases from V and 5 bases from J, the junction contained 13 bases not matched to a gene. The CDR3 length is 17 residues. Germline V gene sequence: CDR1 LNHDA, CDR2 SQIVND (reference sequence). The CDR3 DNA is TGTGCCAGTAGTTCGTACGTCGGACAGGGGGCAGATGAGACCCAGTACTTC. It is translated as CASSSYVGQGADETQYF.

The chain recombines TRBV5-4 with TRBJ2-5; D gene unclear. The CDR3 is 14 amino acids. V gave up 0 bases and J gave up 5 bases, with 11 bases separating them. CDR1 is SGHNT, CDR2 YYREEE, per germline (reference sequence). In DNA form, the CDR3 reads TGTGCCAGCAGCTTGGCTGCGTTAGGGGAGACCCAGTACTTC. Its protein product is CASSLAALGETQYF. Using reference TRBV5-4 and TRBJ2-5 for the parts outside the CDR3, the full variable domain is ETGVTQSPTHLIKTRGQQVTLRCSSQSGHNTVSWYQQALGQGPQFIFQYYREEENGRGNFPPRFSGLQFPNYSSELNVNALELDDSALYLCASSLAALGETQYFGPGTRLLVL.

This clone was seen just once. This chain links TRBV7-9 with TRBJ2-1; D is unresolved. Deletions cut 7 bases from V and 6 bases from J, with 16 bases between. CDR1 and CDR2 (germline): SEHNR, FQNEAQ (reference sequence). The CDR3 spans 14 residues. The CDR3 is CASTPRTAPNEQFF. CDR3 nucleotide sequence: TGTGCCAGCACCCCCAGAACCGCGCCCAATGAGCAGTTCTTC.

This clone was detected once. Germline and junction disagree at one end, which may indicate a read error. The chain joins TRBV4-2 to TRBJ2-1; D is ambiguous. The CDR3 spans 13 residues. From germline, CDR1 is LGHNA and CDR2 YNFKEQ. CDR3 loop: CASSQEVGGLTVF. CDR3 DNA sequence: TGTGCCAGCAGCCAAGAAGTAGGCGGTTTAACGGTCTTC.

The V and J genes are TRBV6-1 and TRBJ1-5, with D hard to call. Germline V gives CDR1 MNHNS, CDR2 SASEGT. With 8 bases removed from V and 7 bases from J, the gap between germline ends came to 15 bases. There are 13 residues in the CDR3. The CDR3 DNA reads TGTGCCAGCTTAGTCGGATCGGGCCAGCCCCAGCATTTT. Its protein is CASLVGSGQPQHF.